This T cell receptor beta chain was captured in a study of vaccination and CD4 T cells after COVID-19 (dated by TCRdb to between 2021 and 2023). Looking at the study overall: Convalescent patients had a positive SARS-CoV-2 result on nasal swab PCR, and of these patients, nine had mild disease and one had severe disease. Culture stimuli were overlapping spike peptide pools from SARS-CoV-2 and from the common cold coronaviruses HCoV-NL63, HCoV-OC43 and HCoV-229E. Two doses of either the Pfizer-BioNTech BNT162b2 vaccine (n=8) or the Moderna mRNA-1273 vaccine (n=2) were administered to participants. Six males and four females were included in the convalescent cohort, with two Hispanic individuals, seven Caucasians, two Asians and one multiracial person represented. Post-COVID blood samples from convalescent patients were collected a median of around 110 days after diagnosis, with a range of about 30 to 170 days. Control cultures received a CEFX viral epitope pool as the positive control, an HIV-1 Nef peptide pool as the negative control, or no peptide. Post-vaccine blood samples were collected a median of approximately 72 days after the second vaccine dose, ranging from roughly 13 to 250 days. The spike-specific CD4+ TCR repertoire was compared before and after mRNA vaccination in 10 to 11 COVID-19 convalescent patients and a handful of infection-naive healthy vaccine recipients. Results and caveats for the whole study, not just this receptor: An increase in the median number of SARS-CoV-2-reactive clonotypes from around 20 after infection to 35 to 40 after vaccination was observed, but the change was not found to be significant. The study included relatively few convalescent patients and did not analyze early timepoints after natural infection. Of the vaccine-specific clones in convalescent patients, 304 of 307, or nearly all, reacted only to SARS-CoV-2 spike and did not cross-react with common cold coronaviruses. In convalescent patients, a median approximately 89% of post-vaccine SARS-CoV-2-reactive clones were detected only after vaccination, suggesting vaccine-specific priming.

The treatment or condition label of this sample denotes: roughly 10-day PBMC culture with coronavirus spike peptide pools or control peptides (ViraFEST assay). The ViraFEST assay was used in the study, in which antigen-specific T cells were expanded with peptide pools and expanded clonotypes were subsequently identified by TCR sequencing. The convalescent patients' positive SARS-CoV-2 PCR tests were from March to December 2020, which was before the Alpha, Beta and Delta variants emerged in the United States. Fewer than 2.5 million PBMCs per well were cultured in IMDM with 5% human AB serum and 8 to 10 IU/ml IL-2, plus 10 ug/ml peptide pools. On days 3 and 7, half of the culture medium was replaced with fresh IL-2-containing medium. After roughly 9 days of culture, CD4+ T cells were isolated by negative selection with the EasySep CD4+ T cell isolation kit. PBMCs were separated from whole blood using Ficoll-Paque Plus gradient centrifugation and then either used fresh or cryopreserved at -140C. Triplicate wells were generally used for each culture condition.

In the germline V gene, CDR1 corresponds to SGHRS and CDR2 to YFSETQ. The CDR3 holds 16 amino acids from the cysteine to the phenylalanine. Only the CDR3 region is kept as DNA, spanning 48 bases read in frame from base 1. Unmatched junction bases come to 12, with V trimmed by 4 bases and J by 10 bases. Library preparation used PCR. DNA from cultured CD4+ T cells underwent TCR sequencing with the Oncomine TCR Beta short-read assay at the Johns Hopkins FTIC core. Genomic DNA was extracted from the cultured CD4+ T cells with the QIAamp micro DNA kit. Oncomine TCR Beta libraries made from cultured CD4+ T cells were pooled using unique dual indexes and sequenced on an Illumina iSeq 100. For the original study's pipeline: Non-productive sequences were filtered out, and CDR3s that did not start with C, did not end with F or W, or were shorter than 7 amino acids were discarded. The MANAFEST web application identified antigen-specific clonotypes by comparing peptide-stimulated wells against reference wells and other culture wells. Positive clones required FDR below 0.05, an odds ratio above 5, and productive frequency above 0.1% in at least two of three replicate wells. A clonotype was classed as cross-reactive if the clonotype showed significant expansion both in SARS-CoV-2 spike wells and in at least one common cold coronavirus spike condition. Levenshtein distances (stringdist) and unrooted phylogenetic trees (ape) in R version 3.6.1 were used to assess CDR3 homology. TCRdb passed the public sequencing reads through fastp at Q25 and MiXCR, retaining productive beta sequences. Rows merge per CDR3 protein into single entries with the most common DNA and genes. The V and J calls shown here were made by TCRdb, not taken from the authors' results. Recorded for this sample are under 15,000 distinct CDR3 sequences; 45% to 60% of them occurred a single time. The ten largest clonotypes hold about 17% of the sample.

A note on this clonotype: The antigen it recognizes is unknown. The input lacks base qualities; no much larger clone sits a single base away.

This clonotype originated in a human donor with COVID-19. Sequencing used cultured CD4+ T cells from blood, obtained after SARS-CoV-2 vaccination. The chain joins TRBV5-1 to TRBJ1-6; TRBD1 fits 9 bases in the junction. CDR3 reads: CASSLHTGDRVSPLHF. The DNA sequence follows: TGCGCCAGCAGCCTTCACACCGGGGACAGGGTCTCACCCCTCCACTTT.